A selection of T cell receptor beta chains follows, all from one sample in a study of lymphopenia after photon versus proton radiotherapy. Only in-frame clones appear in the TCRdb table, and some are missing; sequencing was by immunoSEQ multiplex PCR. The sample gives 7,000 to 9,500 clones, about 88% of which show up once; 2.5% to 3.5% is in the top ten. The specimen was peripheral blood, collected from a patient treated with photon-based radiotherapy. The receptors stem from an older woman with pancreatic cancer. Each CDR3 is given with its conserved first and last residue. Each record gives: J gene, V gene, D gene, clone size, CDR3 protein, CDR3 DNA. D genes are given only for firm matches. Size is stated for part of the rows, as once, few or many counts, or as a class when the clone is expanded.

J: TRBJ2-2; V: TRBV5-1; D: TRBD2; size: once; CDR3: CASNSGTNTGELFF; DNA: TGCGCCAGCAATAGCGGGACTAACACCGGGGAGCTGTTTTTT
J: TRBJ1-1; V: TRBV5-1; D: .; size: .; CDR3: CASSLAGSSTEAFF; DNA: TGCGCCAGCAGCTTGGCGGGGTCGAGCACTGAAGCTTTCTTT
J: TRBJ2-5; V: TRBV19; D: .; size: .; CDR3: CASSIGRTQYF; DNA: TGTGCCAGTAGTATTGGTCGGACCCAGTACTTC
J: TRBJ2-2; V: TRBV5-1; D: .; size: .; CDR3: CASTREWNTGELFF; DNA: TGCGCCAGCACTCGGGAGTGGAACACCGGGGAGCTGTTTTTT
J: TRBJ2-1; V: TRBV11-2; D: .; size: .; CDR3: CASSLDTKNNEQFF; DNA: TGTGCCAGCAGCTTAGATACTAAAAACAATGAGCAGTTCTTC
J: TRBJ1-1; V: TRBV13; D: .; size: .; CDR3: CASSRPGGAREAFF; DNA: TGTGCCAGCAGCCGCCCGGGAGGGGCCCGTGAAGCTTTCTTT
J: TRBJ1-6; V: TRBV5-1; D: .; size: once; CDR3: CASSRAGAANSPLHF; DNA: TGCGCCAGCAGCCGTGCCGGGGCGGCTAATTCACCCCTCCACTTT
J: TRBJ1-1; V: TRBV11-2; D: .; size: .; CDR3: CASKVGRGEAFF; DNA: TGTGCCAGCAAGGTGGGGAGAGGTGAAGCTTTCTTT
J: TRBJ2-7; V: TRBV4-1; D: .; size: few; CDR3: CASSPDRFPSYEQYF; DNA: TGCGCCAGCAGCCCCGACAGGTTTCCCTCCTACGAGCAGTACTTC
J: TRBJ2-5; V: TRBV5-4; D: .; size: once; CDR3: CASSFGAAGSIETQYF; DNA: TGTGCCAGCAGCTTCGGCGCGGCAGGGTCTATAGAGACCCAGTACTTC
J: TRBJ2-1; V: TRBV10-3; D: TRBD2; size: .; CDR3: CAIRGSVGSGIGEQFF; DNA: TGTGCCATCAGGGGGAGCGTCGGGAGCGGGATTGGGGAGCAGTTCTTC
J: TRBJ1-1; V: TRBV6-6; D: .; size: once; CDR3: CASSYLQGSTEAFF; DNA: TGTGCCAGCAGTTACTTGCAGGGTTCCACTGAAGCTTTCTTT
J: TRBJ2-2; V: TRBV5-4; D: .; size: .; CDR3: CASSLRTGEGGELFF; DNA: TGTGCCAGCAGCTTACGAACAGGGGAGGGCGGGGAGCTGTTTTTT
J: TRBJ2-7; V: TRBV13; D: .; size: .; CDR3: CASGTRLYEQYF; DNA: TGTGCCAGCGGGACACGCCTCTACGAGCAGTACTTC
J: TRBJ2-3; V: TRBV4-3; D: .; size: .; CDR3: CASSLGVSGSTDTQYF; DNA: TGCGCCAGCAGCCTGGGGGTTAGCGGTAGCACAGATACGCAGTATTTT
J: TRBJ1-2; V: TRBV9; D: .; size: .; CDR3: CASSPDRLWGGYTF; DNA: TGTGCCAGCAGCCCCGATCGATTGTGGGGGGGCTACACCTTC
J: TRBJ2-3; V: TRBV5-1; D: TRBD2; size: few; CDR3: CASSLSSGSRDTQYF; DNA: TGCGCCAGCAGCCTTTCTAGCGGGAGTCGGGATACGCAGTATTTT
J: TRBJ1-2; V: TRBV6-1; D: .; size: .; CDR3: CASILVGGPYYGYTF; DNA: TGTGCCAGCATCCTGGTAGGGGGGCCTTACTATGGCTACACCTTC
J: TRBJ2-7; V: TRBV11-3; D: .; size: .; CDR3: CASSPQESPYEQYF; DNA: TGTGCCAGCAGCCCTCAAGAGAGTCCCTACGAGCAGTACTTC
J: TRBJ2-1; V: TRBV7-8; D: .; size: .; CDR3: CASSLALDNEQFF; DNA: TGTGCCAGCAGCTTAGCGCTCGACAATGAGCAGTTCTTC
J: TRBJ2-3; V: TRBV5-1; D: TRBD2; size: .; CDR3: CASSFGTSGRKDTQYF; DNA: TGCGCCAGCAGCTTCGGGACTAGCGGGAGGAAGGATACGCAGTATTTT
J: TRBJ1-4; V: TRBV5-1; D: .; size: .; CDR3: CASSLRGADNEKLFF; DNA: TGCGCCAGCAGCCTCCGCGGGGCAGATAATGAAAAACTGTTTTTT
J: TRBJ2-1; V: TRBV7-3; D: TRBD2; size: once; CDR3: CASSVSSGSHNEQFF; DNA: TGTGCCAGCAGCGTCTCTAGCGGGAGCCACAATGAGCAGTTCTTC
J: TRBJ1-5; V: TRBV27; D: .; size: few; CDR3: CASSSGRGNQPQHF; DNA: TGTGCCAGCAGTTCAGGTAGGGGCAATCAGCCCCAGCATTTT
J: TRBJ2-3; V: TRBV5-4; D: .; size: .; CDR3: CASSFSPPDTQYF; DNA: TGTGCCAGCAGCTTCTCCCCTCCAGATACGCAGTATTTT
J: TRBJ2-7; V: TRBV28; D: .; size: .; CDR3: CASIGNSYEQYF; DNA: TGTGCCAGCATCGGAAATTCCTACGAGCAGTACTTC
J: TRBJ2-1; V: TRBV18; D: .; size: .; CDR3: CASSRGNEQFF; DNA: TGTGCCAGCTCACGTGGCAATGAGCAGTTCTTC
J: TRBJ2-1; V: TRBV5-4; D: TRBD2; size: .; CDR3: CASSLPGLAGNEQFF; DNA: TGTGCCAGCAGCTTGCCGGGACTAGCGGGTAATGAGCAGTTCTTC
J: TRBJ2-5; V: TRBV4-3; D: TRBD1; size: .; CDR3: CASAQGAGETQYF; DNA: TGCGCCAGCGCCCAGGGGGCCGGGGAGACCCAGTACTTC
J: TRBJ1-4; V: TRBV2; D: TRBD1; size: once; CDR3: CASGQGTALNEKLFF; DNA: TGTGCCAGTGGACAGGGGACGGCTCTTAATGAAAAACTGTTTTTT
J: TRBJ2-7; V: TRBV4-2; D: TRBD2; size: .; CDR3: CASSQELAGSPAQQYF; DNA: TGTGCCAGCAGCCAAGAACTAGCGGGCTCCCCGGCCCAGCAGTACTTC
J: TRBJ1-3; V: TRBV4-2; D: .; size: .; CDR3: CASSPLGGGNTIYF; DNA: TGTGCCAGCAGCCCCCTTGGGGGTGGAAACACCATATATTTT
J: TRBJ2-1; V: TRBV9; D: .; size: .; CDR3: CASSLGPEHNEQFF; DNA: TGTGCCAGCAGCCTAGGGCCAGAACACAATGAGCAGTTCTTC
J: TRBJ2-1; V: TRBV5-6; D: .; size: .; CDR3: CASSLGLRTSEQFF; DNA: TGTGCCAGCAGCTTGGGGCTTAGAACCAGTGAGCAGTTCTTC
J: TRBJ2-6; V: TRBV19; D: TRBD1; size: .; CDR3: CASGQAGANVLTF; DNA: TGTGCCAGCGGACAGGCTGGGGCCAACGTCCTGACTTTC
J: TRBJ2-3; V: TRBV28; D: .; size: .; CDR3: CASSLWTTHTQYF; DNA: TGTGCCAGCAGTTTATGGACTACGCATACGCAGTATTTT
J: TRBJ1-1; V: TRBV11-2; D: .; size: .; CDR3: CASSPQGFAEAFF; DNA: TGTGCCAGCAGCCCACAGGGATTCGCTGAAGCTTTCTTT
J: TRBJ2-2; V: TRBV4-1; D: .; size: .; CDR3: CASSQESVGELFF; DNA: TGCGCCAGCAGCCAAGAATCAGTTGGGGAGCTGTTTTTT
J: TRBJ2-7; V: TRBV4-2; D: .; size: .; CDR3: CASSQDRRGYEQYF; DNA: TGTGCCAGCAGCCAAGATAGGAGAGGCTACGAGCAGTACTTC
J: TRBJ2-2; V: TRBV4-1; D: TRBD1; size: once; CDR3: CASSQNTGVSGELFF; DNA: TGCGCCAGCAGCCAGAATACAGGGGTAAGCGGGGAGCTGTTTTTT
J: TRBJ2-3; V: TRBV19; D: TRBD2; size: .; CDR3: CASSMGGTPGDTQYF; DNA: TGTGCCAGTAGTATGGGAGGGACCCCCGGGGATACGCAGTATTTT
J: TRBJ2-7; V: TRBV4-2; D: .; size: .; CDR3: CASSYLSTQGSYEQYF; DNA: TGTGCCAGCAGCTATCTGAGCACTCAGGGCTCCTACGAGCAGTACTTC
J: TRBJ2-7; V: TRBV18; D: .; size: .; CDR3: CASSPSPTREQYF; DNA: TGTGCCAGCTCCCCCAGTCCCACTAGGGAGCAGTACTTC
J: TRBJ1-3; V: TRBV19; D: .; size: .; CDR3: CASSSVSSGNTIYF; DNA: TGTGCCAGTAGTTCCGTGAGCTCTGGAAACACCATATATTTT
J: TRBJ1-1; V: TRBV4-1; D: .; size: .; CDR3: CASSHRGGVNTEAFF; DNA: TGCGCCAGCAGCCATAGGGGGGGGGTGAACACTGAAGCTTTCTTT
J: TRBJ2-7; V: TRBV6-5; D: .; size: .; CDR3: CASSYTRGGSYEQYF; DNA: TGTGCCAGCAGTTACACCAGGGGAGGCTCCTACGAGCAGTACTTC
J: TRBJ2-7; V: TRBV5-4; D: TRBD1; size: .; CDR3: CASSLAGGADGIYEQYF; DNA: TGTGCCAGCAGCTTGGCAGGGGGCGCCGATGGCATCTACGAGCAGTACTTC
J: TRBJ2-2; V: TRBV18; D: .; size: .; CDR3: CASSPTTQNTGELFF; DNA: TGTGCCAGCTCACCGACGACTCAAAACACCGGGGAGCTGTTTTTT
J: TRBJ1-3; V: TRBV5-6; D: .; size: .; CDR3: CASSSGTPLSGNTIYF; DNA: TGTGCCAGCAGCTCGGGGACCCCACTCTCTGGAAACACCATATATTTT
J: TRBJ2-2; V: TRBV7-6; D: TRBD2; size: .; CDR3: CASSRGGSGRVTGELFF; DNA: TGTGCCAGCAGCCGAGGCGGTAGCGGGAGGGTTACCGGGGAGCTGTTTTTT
J: TRBJ1-6; V: TRBV2; D: .; size: .; CDR3: CASSEVDSGSPLHF; DNA: TGTGCCAGCAGTGAAGTAGATTCAGGTTCACCCCTCCACTTT
J: TRBJ1-5; V: TRBV7-2; D: TRBD1; size: once; CDR3: CASTETGGPYQPQHF; DNA: TGTGCCAGCACCGAGACAGGGGGCCCCTATCAGCCCCAGCATTTT
J: TRBJ2-7; V: TRBV11-2; D: TRBD2; size: few; CDR3: CASSAGTSETYEQYF; DNA: TGTGCCAGCAGTGCCGGGACTAGCGAAACCTACGAGCAGTACTTC